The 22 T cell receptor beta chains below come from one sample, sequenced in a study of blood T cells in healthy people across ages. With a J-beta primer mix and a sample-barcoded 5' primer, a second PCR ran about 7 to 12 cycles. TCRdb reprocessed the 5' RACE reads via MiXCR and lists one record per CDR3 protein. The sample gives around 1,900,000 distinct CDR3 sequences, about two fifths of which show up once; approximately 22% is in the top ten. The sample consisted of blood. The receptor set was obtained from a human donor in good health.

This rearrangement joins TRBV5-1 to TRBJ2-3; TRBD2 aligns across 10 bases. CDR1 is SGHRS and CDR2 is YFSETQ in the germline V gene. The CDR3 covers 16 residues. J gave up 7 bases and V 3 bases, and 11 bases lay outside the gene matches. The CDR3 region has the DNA TGCGCCAGCAGCTCGGCTATCCCTAGCGGGGGCTATACGCAGTATTTT. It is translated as CASSSAIPSGGYTQYF.

CDR3 amino acids: CASSFSPLTQTASLRGQYF. CDR3 nucleotide sequence: TGCGCCAGCAGCTTTTCGCCATTAACCCAAACAGCTAGTCTACGAGGGCAGTACTTC. The rearrangement joins TRBV5-1 to TRBJ2-7; D not resolved. Looked up from germline, CDR1 is SGHRS and CDR2 is YFSETQ. This CDR3 is 19 amino acids long. Trimming took off 2 bases at V and 9 bases at J, with 33 bases between the two ends.

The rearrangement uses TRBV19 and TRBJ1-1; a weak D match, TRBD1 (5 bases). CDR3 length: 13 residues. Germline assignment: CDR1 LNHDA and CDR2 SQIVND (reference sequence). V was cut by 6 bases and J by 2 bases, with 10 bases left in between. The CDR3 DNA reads TGTGCCAGTAGGAAGGACATCAACACTGAAGCTTTCTTT. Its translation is CASRKDINTEAFF.

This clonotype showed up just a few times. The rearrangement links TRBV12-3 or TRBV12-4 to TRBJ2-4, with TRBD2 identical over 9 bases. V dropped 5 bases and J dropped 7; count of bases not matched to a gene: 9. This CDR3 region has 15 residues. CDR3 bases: TGTGCCAGCAGTCCTCCTAGCGGGGCGCCCAACATTCAGTACTTC. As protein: CASSPPSGAPNIQYF.

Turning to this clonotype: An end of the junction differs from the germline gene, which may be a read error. As DNA, the CDR3 is TGTGCCATCATGAGTAGCGGGGGAAATGAGCGGTTCTTC. Its protein product is CAIMSSGGNERFF. This chain connects TRBV10-3 to TRBJ2-1; 9 bases align to TRBD2. The CDR3 consists of 13 residues. The germline V gene encodes CDR1 ENHRY and CDR2 SYGVKD.

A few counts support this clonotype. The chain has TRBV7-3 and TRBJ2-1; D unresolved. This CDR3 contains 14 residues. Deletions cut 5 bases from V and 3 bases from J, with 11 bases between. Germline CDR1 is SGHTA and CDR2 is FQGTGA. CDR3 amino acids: CASSPPGYYNEQFF. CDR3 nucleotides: TGTGCCAGCAGCCCCCCTGGGTACTACAATGAGCAGTTCTTC.

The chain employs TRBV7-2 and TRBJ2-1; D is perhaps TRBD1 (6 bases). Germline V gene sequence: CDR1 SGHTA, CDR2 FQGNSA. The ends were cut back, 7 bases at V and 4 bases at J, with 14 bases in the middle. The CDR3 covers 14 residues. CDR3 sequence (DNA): TGTGCCAGCACCTCTGGGACACTATACAATGAGCAGTTCTTC. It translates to CASTSGTLYNEQFF.

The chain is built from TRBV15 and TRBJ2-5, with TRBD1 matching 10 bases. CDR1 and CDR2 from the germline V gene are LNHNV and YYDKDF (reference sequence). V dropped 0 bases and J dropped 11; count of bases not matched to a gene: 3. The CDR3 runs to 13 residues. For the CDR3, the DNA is TGTGCCACCAGCAGAGAGAGGACAGGGGGTCAGTACTTC. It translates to CATSRERTGGQYF.

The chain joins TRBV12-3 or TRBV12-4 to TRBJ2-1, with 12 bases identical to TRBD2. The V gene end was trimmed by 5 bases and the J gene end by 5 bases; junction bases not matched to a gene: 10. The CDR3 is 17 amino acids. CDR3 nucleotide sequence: TGTGCCAGCAGTGCTAAGCTAGCGGGGGGGCCCCACAATGAGCAGTTCTTC. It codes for CASSAKLAGGPHNEQFF.

The CDR3: CSSWTSGGAGDTQYF. CDR3 DNA sequence: TGCAGCTCATGGACTAGCGGGGGGGCCGGGGATACGCAGTATTTT. The rearrangement uses TRBV29-1 and TRBJ2-3, with TRBD2 identical over 15 bases. Germline loops: CDR1 SQVTM, CDR2 ANQGSEA. V lost 8 bases to trimming and J lost 6 bases; unmatched junction nucleotides: 9. The length of the CDR3 is 15 residues.

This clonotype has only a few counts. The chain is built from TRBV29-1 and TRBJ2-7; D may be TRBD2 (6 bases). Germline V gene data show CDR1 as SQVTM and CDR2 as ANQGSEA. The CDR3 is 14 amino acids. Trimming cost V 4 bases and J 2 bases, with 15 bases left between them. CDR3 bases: TGCAGCGTTGGCGGCGGGGTAGGAGCCTACGAGCAGTACTTC. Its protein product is CSVGGGVGAYEQYF.

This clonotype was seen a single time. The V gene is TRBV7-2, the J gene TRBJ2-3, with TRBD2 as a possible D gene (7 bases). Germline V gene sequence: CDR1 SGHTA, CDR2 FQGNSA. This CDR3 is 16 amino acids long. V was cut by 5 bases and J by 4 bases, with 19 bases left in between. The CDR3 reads CASSRRGGVASDTQYF. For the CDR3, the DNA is TGTGCCAGCAGCAGAAGGGGGGGAGTGGCGTCAGATACGCAGTATTTT.

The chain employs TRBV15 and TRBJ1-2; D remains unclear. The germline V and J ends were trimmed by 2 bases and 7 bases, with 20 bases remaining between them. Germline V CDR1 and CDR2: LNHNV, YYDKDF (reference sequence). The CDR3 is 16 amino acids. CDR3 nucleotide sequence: TGTGCCACCAGCAGATCGGGTACAGCATCTGCGTCTGGCTACACCTTC. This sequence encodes CATSRSGTASASGYTF.

As DNA, the CDR3 is TGTGCCAGCAGCTTGTTGGCGGCTAACGAGCAGTACTTC. It specifies CASSLLAANEQYF. The chain combines TRBV5-6 with TRBJ2-7; D unresolved. Deletions cut 1 base from V and 5 bases from J, with 10 bases between. CDR3 length: 13 amino acids. Germline V lookup: CDR1 SGHDT, CDR2 YYEEEE.

The CDR3 nucleotides are TGTGCCAGTAGTATGGAGGACAGTAGCAATCAGCCCCAGCATTTT. It yields the protein CASSMEDSSNQPQHF. J is TRBJ1-5 and V is TRBV19; TRBD1 is a possible D gene (6 bases). V lost 3 bases, J lost 0 bases, and 9 bases lay in between. Germline CDR1 reads LNHDA; CDR2 reads SQIVND (reference sequence). This CDR3 comprises 15 residues.

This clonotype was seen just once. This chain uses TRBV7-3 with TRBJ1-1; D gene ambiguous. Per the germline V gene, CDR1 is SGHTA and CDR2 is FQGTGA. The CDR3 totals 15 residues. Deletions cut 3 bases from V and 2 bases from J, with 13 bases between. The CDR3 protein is CASSFGTLTNTEAFF. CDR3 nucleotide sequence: TGTGCCAGCAGCTTTGGCACGTTGACTAACACTGAAGCTTTCTTT.

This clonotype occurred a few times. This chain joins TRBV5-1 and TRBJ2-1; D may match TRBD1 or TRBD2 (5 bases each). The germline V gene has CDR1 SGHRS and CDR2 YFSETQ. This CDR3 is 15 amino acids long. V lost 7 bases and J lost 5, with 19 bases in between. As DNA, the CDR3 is TGCGCCAGCGGACCAGGGAGTACGTCCCACAATGAGCAGTTCTTC. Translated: CASGPGSTSHNEQFF.

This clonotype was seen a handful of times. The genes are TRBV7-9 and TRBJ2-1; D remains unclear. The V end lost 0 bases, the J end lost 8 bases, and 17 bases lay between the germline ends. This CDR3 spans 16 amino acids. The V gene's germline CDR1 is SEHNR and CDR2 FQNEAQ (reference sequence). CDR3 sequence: CASSLALRSFYDEQFF. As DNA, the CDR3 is TGTGCCAGCAGCTTAGCCCTTCGATCCTTTTACGATGAGCAGTTCTTC. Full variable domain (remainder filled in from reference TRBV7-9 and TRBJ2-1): DTGVSQNPRHKITKRGQNVTFRCDPISEHNRLYWYRQTLGQGPEFLTYFQNEAQLEKSRLLSDRFSAERPKGSFSTLEIQRTEQGDSAMYLCASSLALRSFYDEQFFGPGTRLTVL.

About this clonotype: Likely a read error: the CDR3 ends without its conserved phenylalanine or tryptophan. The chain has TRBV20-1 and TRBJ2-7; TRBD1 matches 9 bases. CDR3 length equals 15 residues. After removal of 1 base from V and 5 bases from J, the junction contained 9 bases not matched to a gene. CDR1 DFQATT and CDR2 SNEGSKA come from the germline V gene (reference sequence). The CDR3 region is CSARVAGTGSNEQYL. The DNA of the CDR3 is TGCAGTGCTAGAGTTGCCGGGACAGGGAGTAACGAGCAGTACTTG.

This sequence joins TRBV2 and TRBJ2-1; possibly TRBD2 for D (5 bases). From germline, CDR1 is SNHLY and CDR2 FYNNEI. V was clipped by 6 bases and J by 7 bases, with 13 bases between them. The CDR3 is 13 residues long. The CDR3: CASSPGLKNEQFF. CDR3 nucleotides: TGTGCCAGCAGCCCCGGACTGAAGAATGAGCAGTTCTTC.

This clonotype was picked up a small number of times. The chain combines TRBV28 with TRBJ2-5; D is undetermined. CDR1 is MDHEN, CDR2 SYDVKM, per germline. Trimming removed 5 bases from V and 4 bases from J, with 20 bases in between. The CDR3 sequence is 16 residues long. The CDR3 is CASSHDSSALIETQYF. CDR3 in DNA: TGTGCCAGCAGTCACGACTCTTCAGCACTTATAGAGACCCAGTACTTC.

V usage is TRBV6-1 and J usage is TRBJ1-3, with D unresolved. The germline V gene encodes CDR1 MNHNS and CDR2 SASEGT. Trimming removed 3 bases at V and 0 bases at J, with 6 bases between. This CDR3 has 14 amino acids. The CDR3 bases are TGTGCCAGCAGTGATGATTTCTCTGGAAACACCATATATTTT. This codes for CASSDDFSGNTIYF.